This is a list of T cell receptor beta chains from one sample in a study of shared clonotypes between healthy human individuals. Clones were read by immunoSEQ multiplex PCR, and TCRdb kept only the in-frame ones, dropping some. The sample holds about a million clones, approximately 75% seen once. The material sequenced was memory CD4+ T cells from PBMCs. These receptors all come from a man between 18 and 35 years old in good health. Some clones in this sample may be carry-over from other donors' samples. Each CDR3 is given with its conserved first and last residue. Each record gives: V gene, J gene, D gene, clone size, CDR3 protein, CDR3 DNA. D genes are given only for firm matches. Only some rows state a clone size, as once, few, many or a class for expanded clones.

>TRBV18|TRBJ1-6|-|-
CASSPRTTLGLIASSPLHF
TGTGCCAGCTCACCACGGACTACCTTGGGACTAATAGCGAGTTCACCCCTCCACTTT
>TRBV28|TRBJ2-2|-|-
CATGTPNTGELFF
TGTGCCACCGGGACTCCGAACACCGGGGAGCTGTTTTTT
>TRBV5-4|TRBJ2-5|TRBD1|-
CASSLVTGSPQETQYF
TGTGCCAGCAGCCTAGTGACAGGGTCACCTCAAGAGACCCAGTACTTC
>TRBV5-1|TRBJ1-4|-|-
CASSVTVTNEKLFF
TGCGCCAGCAGCGTAACTGTTACCAATGAAAAACTGTTTTTT
>TRBV5-4|TRBJ2-5|TRBD1|-
CASSRGQIQETQYF
TGTGCCAGCAGCCGGGGACAGATACAAGAGACCCAGTACTTC
>TRBV7-9|TRBJ1-1|-|-
CASSLLARTGRNTEAFF
TGTGCCAGCAGCTTACTCGCACGGACGGGTCGGAACACTGAAGCTTTCTTT
>TRBV15|TRBJ2-3|TRBD1|-
CATSRDARDREDHTQYF
TGTGCCACCAGCAGGGATGCCCGGGACAGGGAAGATCATACGCAGTATTTT
>TRBV5-4|TRBJ2-5|-|-
CASSFFGGRETQYF
TGTGCCAGCAGCTTTTTTGGGGGACGGGAGACCCAGTACTTC
>TRBV7-9|TRBJ2-7|TRBD2|many
CASSLPIRLAGNKNEQYF
TGTGCCAGCAGCTTACCTATAAGACTAGCGGGAAACAAAAACGAGCAGTACTTC
>TRBV2|TRBJ2-2|-|-
CASSVGYGELFF
TGTGCCAGCAGTGTAGGGTACGGGGAGCTGTTTTTT
>TRBV7-3|TRBJ2-7|-|-
CASSLVGGPPYEQYF
TGTGCCAGCAGCTTAGTTGGAGGCCCGCCCTACGAGCAGTACTTC
>TRBV11-2|TRBJ1-1|-|-
CASSLAGREAFF
TGTGCCAGCAGCTTAGCAGGGCGGGAAGCTTTCTTT
>TRBV5-4|TRBJ1-2|TRBD1|once
CASSPGQVAYGYTF
TGTGCCAGCAGCCCTGGACAGGTGGCCTATGGCTACACCTTC
>TRBV7-9|TRBJ1-5|TRBD1|-
CASSGTGSQPQHF
TGTGCCAGCAGCGGGACAGGGTCTCAGCCCCAGCATTTT
>TRBV28|TRBJ2-3|TRBD2|-
CASSSFSSGRAKDTQYF
TGTGCCAGCAGTTCCTTTTCTAGCGGGAGGGCCAAAGATACGCAGTATTTT
>TRBV30|TRBJ2-7|-|-
CAFQRYTHSYEQYF
TGTGCCTTCCAGCGGTACACACACTCCTACGAGCAGTACTTC
>TRBV20-1|TRBJ2-1|-|-
CSASRNEQFF
TGCAGTGCTAGCAGAAATGAGCAGTTCTTC
>TRBV2|TRBJ2-1|-|few
CASRQGRYNEQFF
TGTGCCAGCAGGCAGGGCCGCTACAATGAGCAGTTCTTC
>TRBV19|TRBJ1-3|-|-
CASNGATRNTIYF
TGTGCCAGTAATGGCGCGACGCGAAACACCATATATTTT
>TRBV21-1|TRBJ1-1|-|-
CASSKGQGNTEAFF
TGTGCCAGCAGCAAAGGGCAGGGCAACACTGAAGCTTTCTTT
>TRBV27|TRBJ2-7|-|-
CASSSSTYSYEQYF
TGTGCCAGCAGTTCTTCTACATACTCCTACGAGCAGTACTTC
>TRBV7-2|TRBJ2-7|-|-
CASSPRGASYEQYF
TGTGCCAGCAGCCCGAGAGGGGCATCCTACGAGCAGTACTTC
>TRBV7-8|TRBJ2-3|TRBD2|few
CASSLGSFSGRFSDTQYF
TGTGCCAGCAGCTTAGGTTCTTTTAGCGGGAGGTTCTCAGATACGCAGTATTTT
>TRBV5-1|TRBJ1-1|TRBD1|once
CASSVQGAGTEAFF
TGCGCCAGCAGCGTACAGGGGGCAGGCACTGAAGCTTTCTTT
>TRBV5-1|TRBJ2-5|-|-
CASSLGTAETQYF
TGCGCCAGCAGCTTGGGGACAGCGGAGACCCAGTACTTC
>TRBV11-3|TRBJ2-2|-|few
CASSLSVGNTGELFF
TGTGCCAGCAGCTTATCCGTCGGGAACACCGGGGAGCTGTTTTTT
>TRBV27|TRBJ2-7|-|once
CASIGGWRAYEQYF
TGTGCCAGCATTGGGGGATGGCGGGCCTACGAGCAGTACTTC
>TRBV4-1|TRBJ2-1|-|-
CASRGIMTTYNEQFF
TGCGCCAGCCGCGGGATTATGACTACTTACAATGAGCAGTTCTTC
>TRBV18|TRBJ1-2|TRBD1|once
CASSPAGQGAHGYTF
TGTGCCAGCTCACCGGCCGGACAGGGGGCCCATGGCTACACCTTC